This TCR beta chain was observed in a study of T cells in localized non-small cell lung cancer. This clone is categorized as large. Its antigen is as yet unknown. Study-wide results and caveats: Adjacent lung tissue had a median about 50 of the top 100 clones found in the tumor. It remains possible that heterogeneity exists, since only one tumor region was sequenced.

Assay used: immunoSEQ multiplex PCR; TCRdb lists only in-frame clones, some missing. The table lists about 11,000 clones, approximately 31% of them singletons. This CDR3 region has 14 residues. Germline-derived CDR1 and CDR2 are LNHDA and SQIVND (reference sequence). V shed 5 bases and J shed 6 bases, with 14 bases lying between them. This sample comprised lung tumor tissue, obtained before any cancer treatment. The gene calls are TRBV19 and TRBJ1-5; D call uncertain. The clonotype was recovered from a man aged 40 to 70 with stage I lung adenocarcinoma. The CDR3 spells CASSHFGERQPQHF. For the CDR3, the DNA is TGTGCCAGTAGTCATTTCGGGGAACGTCAGCCCCAGCATTTT.